Sequencing of this T cell receptor beta chain was carried out in a study of T cell repertoires in cytomegalovirus infection. Study overall: Matching HLA type, along with CMV infection, was indicated by public TCR beta signatures.

MiXCR, applied by TCRdb to the reads, yields one record per CDR3 protein. The data show 350,000 to 550,000 distinct CDR3 sequences, roughly 30% seen once. The germline V gene encodes CDR1 LNHDA and CDR2 SQIVND (reference sequence). CDR3 length: 12 residues. The V end lost 5 bases, the J end lost 5 bases, and 6 bases lay between the germline ends. Sequenced material: PBMCs. The chain has TRBV19 and TRBJ1-4; no clear D. The clonotype comes from a human donor in good health (CMV status not recorded). Some clones in this sample may be carry-over from other donors' samples. The CDR3 loop is CASSPLNEKLFF. Written as DNA, the CDR3 is TGTGCCAGTAGTCCCCTGAATGAAAAACTGTTTTTT.